This TCR beta chain was captured by sequencing in a study of T-cell reconstitution after alpha-beta-depleted transplantation in children. A library of TCRbeta sequences, prepared with unique molecular identifiers, was generated. TCRdb re-derived calls from the PCR reads in MiXCR, one entry per CDR3 protein. The sample records some 500,000 distinct CDR3 sequences, about 18% being singletons. The germline V gene encodes CDR1 DFQATT and CDR2 SNEGSKA (reference sequence). Trimming cost V 3 bases and J 9 bases, with 29 bases left between them. The CDR3 has 17 amino acids. The source material was PBMCs from the stem cell graft donor, sampled from the stem cell graft. The J gene is TRBJ1-2, the V gene TRBV20-1; perhaps TRBD1 as D (6 bases). The receptor was derived from a human donor who donated a stem cell graft to a child with acute lymphoblastic leukemia. The CDR3 protein is CSASGARGPQGLDSYTF. Here the CDR3 DNA reads TGCAGTGCTAGTGGGGCCCGGGGGCCACAGGGTTTAGATAGCTACACCTTC.